Shown below are 32 T cell receptor beta chains from a single sample sequenced in a study of shared clonotypes between healthy human individuals. Assay: immunoSEQ multiplex PCR; the TCRdb copy retains only in-frame clones and omits some. The table records over a million clones, about 80% of them present only once. The sequenced sample was memory CD4+ T cells from PBMCs. The subset was: CD45RA-negative fraction. These TCRs come from a man between 18 and 35 years old in good health. Some clones in this sample may be carry-over from other donors' samples.

The CDR3 DNA sequence: TGTGCCAGCAATGTAGCGGCTAACACAGATACGCAGTATTTT. It yields the protein CASNVAANTDTQYF. The chain uses TRBV6-1 and TRBJ2-3; a possible D gene is TRBD2 (6 bases). CDR3 length: 14 residues. Trimming took 7 bases from V and 2 from J, leaving 13 bases between them. Germline values: CDR1 MNHNS, CDR2 SASEGT.

The J gene is TRBJ1-4, the V gene TRBV28; D is ambiguous. There are 14 residues in the CDR3. Trimming pared 6 bases from V and 13 bases from J, leaving 21 bases between. Germline V gives CDR1 MDHEN, CDR2 SYDVKM. Here the CDR3 DNA reads TGTGCCAGCAGCCCCGGGCATATGATTTGGGGACTGTTTTTT. Its protein is CASSPGHMIWGLFF.

The chain recombines TRBV6-5 with TRBJ1-5, with D uncertain. The germline gives CDR1 MNHEY, CDR2 SVGAGI. The CDR3 has 13 residues. Trimming removed 4 bases from V and 4 bases from J, with 8 bases in between. This CDR3 is CASSSLRNQPQHF. The CDR3, as DNA: TGTGCCAGCAGTTCGCTGCGAAATCAGCCCCAGCATTTT.

The rearrangement joins TRBV7-2 to TRBJ2-1; TRBD2 matches at 13 bases. V shed 1 base and J 3 bases; nucleotides not matched to a gene: 6. CDR3 length equals 18 residues. In germline, CDR1 is SGHTA, CDR2 FQGNSA. Here the CDR3 DNA reads TGTGCCAGCAGCTTAGGCGAGACTAGCGGGAGGAACTACAATGAGCAGTTCTTC. Amino acids: CASSLGETSGRNYNEQFF.

The rearrangement uses TRBV5-4 and TRBJ2-7, with 11 bases fitting TRBD1. V gave up 4 bases and J gave up 0 bases; unmatched junction bases: 3. This CDR3 comprises 15 residues. Germline loops: CDR1 SGHNT, CDR2 YYREEE (reference sequence). In nucleotides, the CDR3 is TGTGCCAGCAGCGCCGGGACAGGGGGCTCCTACGAGCAGTACTTC. Protein sequence: CASSAGTGGSYEQYF.

CDR3 residues: CASSFREGEQFF. CDR3 coding DNA: TGTGCCAGCAGCTTCCGAGAGGGTGAGCAGTTCTTC. The rearrangement uses TRBV7-2 and TRBJ2-1; TRBD2 might be the D (5 bases). V was pared by 3 bases and J by 9 bases, with 9 bases between. The CDR3 spans 12 residues. Germline V gives CDR1 SGHTA, CDR2 FQGNSA.

The chain links TRBV7-9 to TRBJ1-2; perhaps TRBD1 as D (5 bases). The germline V and J ends were trimmed by 2 bases and 4 bases, with 14 bases remaining between them. The CDR3 is made up of 15 amino acids. Per germline, CDR1 SEHNR and CDR2 FQNEAQ (reference sequence). The CDR3 region is CASSLSKGRGYGYTF. In DNA, the CDR3 is TGTGCCAGCAGCTTATCGAAGGGAAGGGGCTATGGCTACACCTTC.

This clone was seen once. The chain has TRBV4-3 and TRBJ2-5; 12 bases are a match to TRBD2. The CDR3 sequence is 16 residues long. V lost 1 base to trimming and J lost 5 bases; unmatched junction nucleotides: 5. Per the germline V gene, CDR1 is LGHNA and CDR2 is YSLEER. CDR3 sequence reads: CASSQGRGLAGETQYF. CDR3 nucleotide sequence: TGCGCCAGCAGCCAAGGACGGGGACTAGCGGGCGAGACCCAGTACTTC.

This sequence joins TRBV4-2 and TRBJ2-3; the match to TRBD1 covers 7 bases. The CDR3 has 16 residues. V shed 2 bases and J 1 base; nucleotides not matched to a gene: 6. Germline V CDR1 and CDR2: LGHNA, YNFKEQ. CDR3 residues: CASSQYRGAGTDTQYF. CDR3 in DNA: TGTGCCAGCAGCCAATACAGGGGTGCTGGCACAGATACGCAGTATTTT.

V usage is TRBV7-8 and J usage is TRBJ2-7; 11 bases fit TRBD1. J was trimmed by 3 bases and V by 5 bases; bases with no gene match: 3. CDR3 size: 14 residues. Germline CDR1 and CDR2: SGHVS and FQNEAQ. The CDR3 spells CASSRTGGGYEQYF. The CDR3 DNA reads TGTGCCAGCAGCCGGACAGGGGGCGGCTACGAGCAGTACTTC.

V is TRBV5-4 and J is TRBJ1-2; no reliable D call. Trimming removed 0 bases at V and 1 base at J, with 7 bases between. Germline V gives CDR1 SGHNT, CDR2 YYREEE (reference sequence). The CDR3 extends over 14 amino acids. The CDR3 DNA follows: TGTGCCAGCAGCTTGGGCGGGGATAACTATGGCTACACCTTC. This gives the protein CASSLGGDNYGYTF.

The chain uses TRBV5-1 and TRBJ2-7, with D unclear. In germline, CDR1 is SGHRS, CDR2 YFSETQ. V was cut by 2 bases and J by 0 bases, with 12 bases left in between. The CDR3 covers 15 residues. This CDR3 reads CASSLGSTSSYEQYF. The CDR3 nucleotides read TGCGCCAGCAGCTTAGGGTCCACGAGCTCCTACGAGCAGTACTTC.

The rearrangement links TRBV7-8 to TRBJ1-5; TRBD1 might be the D (6 bases). Germline CDR1 SGHVS, CDR2 FQNEAQ. V lost 2 bases to trimming and J lost 7 bases, with 9 bases between them. The CDR3 totals 13 residues. The CDR3 spells CASSLYRAQPQHF. For the CDR3, the DNA is TGTGCCAGCAGCTTATACAGGGCGCAGCCCCAGCATTTT.

CDR3 sequence reads: CASSLVGGANEQFF. Written as DNA, the CDR3 is TGCGCCAGCAGCTTAGTGGGAGGGGCCAATGAGCAGTTCTTC. The genes are TRBV5-1 and TRBJ2-1; 7 bases align to TRBD2. CDR3 length equals 14 residues. V gave up 2 bases and J gave up 6 bases; unmatched junction bases: 5. Germline V gene lookup returns CDR1 SGHRS and CDR2 YFSETQ.

This clone was detected only once. The chain joins TRBV4-1 to TRBJ1-6, with TRBD1 matching 9 bases. V was pared by 4 bases and J by 7 bases, with 5 bases of the junction left unmatched. Looked up from germline, CDR1 is MGHRA and CDR2 is YSYEKL. The CDR3 spans 15 residues. The CDR3 DNA sequence: TGCGCCAGCAGCCCTACAGGACAGGGGAATTCACCCCTCCACTTT. Translating gives CASSPTGQGNSPLHF.

The V call is TRBV18, the J call TRBJ2-5; D unclear. This CDR3 has 14 residues. The germline V gene encodes CDR1 KGHSH and CDR2 LQKENI. The V end lost 4 bases, the J end lost 1 base, and 10 bases lay between the germline ends. The CDR3 coding sequence is TGTGCCAGCTCACAATACACTACCCAAGAGACCCAGTACTTC. It codes for CASSQYTTQETQYF.

The V gene is TRBV7-8, the J gene TRBJ2-5; 9 bases line up with TRBD2. Germline CDR1 is SGHVS and CDR2 is FQNEAQ. The CDR3 totals 16 residues. V shed 1 base and J 1 base; nucleotides not matched to a gene: 4. The CDR3 reads CASSLVGSGSQETQYF. The CDR3 DNA reads as TGTGCCAGCAGCTTAGTTGGTAGCGGGAGCCAAGAGACCCAGTACTTC.

The gene calls are TRBV29-1 and TRBJ2-1; maybe TRBD2 (6 bases). V lost 6 bases and J lost 6, with 15 bases in between. CDR3 size: 13 residues. Germline-derived CDR1 and CDR2 are SQVTM and ANQGSEA. The DNA for the CDR3 is TGCAGCGTCTACACGGGACTTTCCAATGAGCAGTTCTTC. Protein: CSVYTGLSNEQFF.

This clone was counted a single time. The chain combines TRBV9 with TRBJ2-2, with 10 bases matching TRBD2. The trim removed 3 bases at V and 5 bases at J, leaving 7 bases unmatched. Germline lookup yields CDR1 SGDLS and CDR2 YYNGEE. This CDR3 spans 16 amino acids. As DNA, the CDR3 is TGTGCCAGCAGCGGGAGCGGGAGGGTTGATACCGGGGAGCTGTTTTTT. Its protein product is CASSGSGRVDTGELFF.

The rearrangement links TRBV7-9 to TRBJ2-5; weak D call: TRBD2 (5 bases). Germline V gene lookup returns CDR1 SEHNR and CDR2 FQNEAQ (reference sequence). The CDR3 runs to 17 residues. V shed 0 bases and J shed 5 bases, with 19 bases lying between them. The CDR3 protein is CASSLALDINWEETQYF. The DNA of the CDR3 is TGTGCCAGCAGCTTAGCGCTAGATATTAACTGGGAGGAGACCCAGTACTTC.

Comments on this clone: The same CDR3 also results from other DNA sequences found in this sample. This chain links TRBV7-6 with TRBJ2-5; D is unclear. V was shortened by 5 bases and J by 4 bases, with 11 bases between the two germline ends. The CDR3 totals 13 residues. From germline, CDR1 is SGHVS and CDR2 FNYEAQ. Written as DNA, the CDR3 is TGTGCCAGCAGCCTATCACCGGGAGAGACCCAGTACTTC. This translates into CASSLSPGETQYF.

The chain links TRBV4-3 to TRBJ2-7; 7 bases align to TRBD2. The ends lost 0 bases at V and 3 bases at J; junction bases unmatched: 5. The CDR3 length is 15 residues. Germline V gene lookup returns CDR1 LGHNA and CDR2 YSLEER. The CDR3, as DNA: TGCGCCAGCAGCCAAGAGGAGCGGGGCCTCTACGAGCAGTACTTC. Residues: CASSQEERGLYEQYF.

This sequence joins TRBV18 and TRBJ2-4, with 7 bases fitting TRBD1. CDR1 is KGHSH, CDR2 LQKENI, per germline. The CDR3 sequence is 13 residues long. J lost 15 bases, V lost 0 bases, and 8 bases had no gene match. CDR3 sequence reads: CASSPPEDRLTYF. For the CDR3, the DNA is TGTGCCAGCTCACCACCTGAGGACAGGCTAACGTACTTC.

This clone occurred once. The V and J genes are TRBV6-6 and TRBJ1-1; D remains ambiguous. There are 13 residues in the CDR3. The V and J ends lost 4 bases and 1 base respectively, with 7 bases between them. Looked up from germline, CDR1 is MNHNY and CDR2 is SVGAGI (reference sequence). The DNA for the CDR3 is TGTGCCAGCAGTTTGAACAGGAACACTGAAGCTTTCTTT. Protein: CASSLNRNTEAFF.

The CDR3 sequence is CASSEEAGTEAFF. CDR3 coding DNA: TGTGCCAGCAGTGAAGAGGCTGGGACCGAAGCTTTCTTT. This chain connects TRBV2 to TRBJ1-1; tentatively, D is TRBD1 (5 bases). Germline lookup yields CDR1 SNHLY and CDR2 FYNNEI. Between the trimmed V and J ends, which lost 1 base and 8 bases, there was a span of 11 bases. This CDR3 spans 13 amino acids. Full variable domain (missing parts from reference TRBV2 and TRBJ1-1): EPEVTQTPSHQVTQMGQEVILRCVPISNHLYFYWYRQILGQKVEFLVSFYNNEISEKSEIFDDQFSVERPDGSNFTLKIRSTKLEDSAMYFCASSEEAGTEAFFGQGTRLTVV.

V is TRBV11-2 and J is TRBJ2-3; D is perhaps TRBD1 or TRBD2 (5 bases each). Germline assignment: CDR1 SGHAT and CDR2 FQNNGV. The CDR3 contains 17 residues. V lost 5 bases to trimming and J lost 0 bases, with 18 bases between them. CDR3 amino acids: CASSQTPPGTSTDTQYF. DNA of the CDR3: TGTGCCAGCAGCCAAACCCCCCCAGGGACCAGCACAGATACGCAGTATTTT.

V is TRBV28 and J is TRBJ1-1; no clear D gene. Per germline, CDR1 MDHEN and CDR2 SYDVKM. This CDR3 contains 15 residues. The V gene lost 6 bases and the J gene lost 1 base, with 15 bases spanning the gap. This chain's CDR3 is CASSSTQWGNTEAFF. DNA of the CDR3: TGTGCCAGCAGCTCCACTCAATGGGGGAACACTGAAGCTTTCTTT.

The chain couples TRBV28 to TRBJ2-2, with 7 positions matching TRBD2. V lost 10 bases to trimming and J lost 3 bases; unmatched junction nucleotides: 11. The germline gives CDR1 MDHEN, CDR2 SYDVKM. This CDR3 region has 15 residues. CDR3 DNA: TGTGCCACCCCCGGGTGGGCGGGGGACACCGGGGAGCTGTTTTTT. Its translation: CATPGWAGDTGELFF.

A remark on this clone: Sequence at one end of the junction differs from germline and may be a read error. The V and J genes are TRBV28 and TRBJ2-7; 8 bases are a match to TRBD2. CDR1 MDHEN and CDR2 SYDVKM come from the germline V gene. This CDR3 has 11 residues. DNA for the CDR3: TGCCTTAGCGGGGACTCCTACGAGCAGTACTTC. The encoded protein is CLSGDSYEQYF. The full variable domain, with the rest looked up from reference TRBV28 and TRBJ2-7, is DVKVTQSSRYLVKRTGEKVFLECVQDMDHENMFWYRQDPGLGLRLIYFSYDVKMKEKGDIPEGYSVSREKKERFSLILESASTNQTSMYLCLSGDSYEQYFGPGTRLTVT.

This CDR3 reads CSVGDRTQFYEQYF. CDR3 sequence (DNA): TGCAGCGTGGGGGACAGAACACAGTTCTACGAGCAGTACTTC. This chain connects TRBV29-1 to TRBJ2-7; 7 nucleotides line up with TRBD1. Losses at the gene ends were 6 bases for V and 3 bases for J; bases not matched to a gene: 11. This CDR3 contains 14 residues. Germline CDR1 SQVTM, CDR2 ANQGSEA.

This clone was found many times. The rearrangement links TRBV2 to TRBJ2-7; possibly TRBD1 for D (6 bases). Germline loops: CDR1 SNHLY, CDR2 FYNNEI. The CDR3 has 13 amino acids. V shed 9 bases and J shed 2 bases, with 14 bases lying between them. The CDR3 loop reads CASTRGSPYEQYF. The CDR3 DNA reads as TGTGCCAGTACCAGGGGTTCCCCCTACGAGCAGTACTTC.

The chain couples TRBV5-4 to TRBJ1-1; D is undetermined. The CDR3 loop spans 14 amino acids. Trimming cost V 0 bases and J 4 bases, with 10 bases left between them. Germline V gene lookup returns CDR1 SGHNT and CDR2 YYREEE (reference sequence). The CDR3 bases are TGTGCCAGCAGCTTGGTGGGTGGTATCACTGAAGCTTTCTTT. This translates into CASSLVGGITEAFF. Drawing the rest from reference TRBV5-4 and TRBJ1-1, the complete variable domain is ETGVTQSPTHLIKTRGQQVTLRCSSQSGHNTVSWYQQALGQGPQFIFQYYREEENGRGNFPPRFSGLQFPNYSSELNVNALELDDSALYLCASSLVGGITEAFFGQGTRLTVV.